This TCR beta chain came from a study of blood T cell repertoires in COVID-19. There are 15 residues in the CDR3. V lost 6 bases, J lost 0 bases, and 2 bases stayed unmatched. Germline V gene sequence: CDR1 LNHDA, CDR2 SQIVND (reference sequence). TCRdb's copy holds only in-frame clones and misses some; the assay was immunoSEQ multiplex PCR. The sample yields around 130,000 clones, 85% seen once. The origin of this receptor is a man aged 55-75 years with acute or convalescent COVID-19. The source material was peripheral blood. The chain is built from TRBV19 and TRBJ2-6; 7 bases match TRBD1. This chain's CDR3 is CASSRGTSGANVLTF. CDR3 DNA sequence: TGTGCCAGTAGCAGGGGGACCTCTGGGGCCAACGTCCTGACTTTC.